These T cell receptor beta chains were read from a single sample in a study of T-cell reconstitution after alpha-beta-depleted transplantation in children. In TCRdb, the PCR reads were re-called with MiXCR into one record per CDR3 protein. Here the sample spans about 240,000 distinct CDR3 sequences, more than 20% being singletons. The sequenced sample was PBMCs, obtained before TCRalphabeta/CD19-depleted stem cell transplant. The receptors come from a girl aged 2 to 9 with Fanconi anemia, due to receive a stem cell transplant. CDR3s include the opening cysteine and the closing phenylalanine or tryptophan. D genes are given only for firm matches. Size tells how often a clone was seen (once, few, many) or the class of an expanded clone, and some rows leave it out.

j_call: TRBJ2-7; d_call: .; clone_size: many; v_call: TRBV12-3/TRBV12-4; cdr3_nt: TGTGCCAGCAATAACGACGGGGTCGGGTCCTACGAGCAGTACTTC; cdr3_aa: CASNNDGVGSYEQYF
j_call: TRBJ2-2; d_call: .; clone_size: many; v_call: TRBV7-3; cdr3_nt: TGTGCCAGCAGCCAGACGCACACCGGGGAGCTGTTTTTT; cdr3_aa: CASSQTHTGELFF
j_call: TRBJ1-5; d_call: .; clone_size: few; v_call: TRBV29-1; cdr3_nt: TGCAGCGTTGGGTGGAGCAATCAGCCCCAGCATTTT; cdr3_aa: CSVGWSNQPQHF
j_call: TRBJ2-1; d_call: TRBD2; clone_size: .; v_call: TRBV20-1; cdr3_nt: TGCAGTGCTCGGGTAGCGGGGGTTTACAATGAGCAGTTCTTC; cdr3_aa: CSARVAGVYNEQFF
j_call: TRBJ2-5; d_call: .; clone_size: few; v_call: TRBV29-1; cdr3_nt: TGCAGCGTTGATCGCTCAGGGGTGGAGACCCAGTACTTC; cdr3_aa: CSVDRSGVETQYF
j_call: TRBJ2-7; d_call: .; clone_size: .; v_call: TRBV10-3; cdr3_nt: TGTGCCGTTTCCGACGAGCAGTACTTC; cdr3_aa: CAVSDEQYF
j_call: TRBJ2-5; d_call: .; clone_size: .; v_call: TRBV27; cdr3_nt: TGTGCCAGCAGCGGGACCCTCACAGGAGAGACCCAGTACTTC; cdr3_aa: CASSGTLTGETQYF
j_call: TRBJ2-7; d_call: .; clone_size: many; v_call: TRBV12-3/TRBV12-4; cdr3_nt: TGTGCCAGCAGTCCTGGGACCAACGACGAGCAGTACTTC; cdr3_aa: CASSPGTNDEQYF
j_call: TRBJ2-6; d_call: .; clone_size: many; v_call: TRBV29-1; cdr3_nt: TGCAGCGTTGGGGGGATTATCTCTGGGGCCAACGTCCTGACTTTC; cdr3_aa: CSVGGIISGANVLTF
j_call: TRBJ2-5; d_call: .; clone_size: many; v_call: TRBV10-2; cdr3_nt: TGCGCCAGCAGTGATTTGGGAGAGACCCAGTACTTC; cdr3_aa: CASSDLGETQYF
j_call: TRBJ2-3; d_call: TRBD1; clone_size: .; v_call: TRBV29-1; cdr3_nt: TGCAGCGTTGAGGACAGGAGCCTATTTAGCACAGATACGCAGTATTTT; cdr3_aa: CSVEDRSLFSTDTQYF
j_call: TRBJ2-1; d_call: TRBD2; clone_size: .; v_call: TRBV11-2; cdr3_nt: TGTGCCAGCAGCTTAGCTAGCGGGGGATTTGAGCAGTTCTTC; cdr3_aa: CASSLASGGFEQFF
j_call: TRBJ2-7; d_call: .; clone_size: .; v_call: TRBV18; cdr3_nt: TGTGCCAGCTCACCGAATTCAGGGGCTGGCTACGAGCAGTACTTC; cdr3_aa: CASSPNSGAGYEQYF
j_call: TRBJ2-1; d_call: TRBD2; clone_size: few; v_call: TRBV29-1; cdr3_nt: TGCAGCGTTGAAGATTTGACCACTAGCGGGAGTTCCTTTGAGCAGTTCTTC; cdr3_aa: CSVEDLTTSGSSFEQFF
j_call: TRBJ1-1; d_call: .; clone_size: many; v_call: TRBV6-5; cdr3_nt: TGTGCCAGCAGTTACTCGAACACTGAAGCTTTCTTT; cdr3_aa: CASSYSNTEAFF
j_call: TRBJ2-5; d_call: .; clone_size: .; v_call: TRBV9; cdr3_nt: TGTGCCAGCAGCGTAGATGGGACAACTCGAGAGACCCAGTACTTC; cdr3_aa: CASSVDGTTRETQYF